This TCR beta chain is from a study of T cells in Graves' hyperthyroidism and ophthalmopathy. RNA transcripts served as the template for amplifying TCR beta CDR3 regions. During a first-round RT-PCR of the TCR CDR3, the HTBI primer set was used. In TCRdb, the multiplex PCR reads were re-called with MiXCR into one record per CDR3 protein. This table holds over 550,000 distinct CDR3 sequences, over 15% found once. At least ten counts were recorded for this clonotype. Germline V CDR1 and CDR2: LGHDT, YNNKEL (reference sequence). V was cut by 0 bases and J by 2 bases, with 5 bases left in between. CDR3 size: 15 residues. Hyperthyroidism was newly diagnosed in patients aged 18 to 65 (duration under 2 months).

V and J are TRBV3-1 and TRBJ1-6; D is unclear. The sequence was collected from a woman aged 18-30 years with Graves' hyperthyroidism. The specimen was blood. The CDR3 DNA reads TGTGCCAGCAGCCAAGAGGGGACCTATAATTCACCCCTCCACTTT. Amino acid sequence: CASSQEGTYNSPLHF.